The 10 T cell receptor beta chains in this list originate from one sample, sequenced in a study of blood T cells in healthy people across ages. Primed by a sample-barcoded 5' primer and a J-beta primer mix, a second PCR proceeded for 7 to 11 cycles. Via MiXCR, TCRdb re-called the 5' RACE reads, giving one row per CDR3 protein. This table holds about 690,000 distinct CDR3 sequences, about 43% found once. Input material: blood. These receptors all stem from a man older than 75 in good health.

This clonotype appeared a few times. The chain is built from TRBV4-2 and TRBJ2-1; D unclear. Trimming removed 0 bases from V and 9 bases from J, with 12 bases in between. CDR1 is LGHNA, CDR2 YNFKEQ, per germline. CDR3 length: 14 residues. DNA for the CDR3: TGTGCCAGCAGCCAAGATTTTAGTGGGGTTGAGCAGTTCTTC. Translation gives CASSQDFSGVEQFF.

The chain employs TRBV20-1 and TRBJ2-5; 10 bases are shared with TRBD2. The V and J ends lost 0 bases and 11 bases, in that order; junction bases with no gene match: 9. The CDR3 totals 14 residues. Per germline, CDR1 DFQATT and CDR2 SNEGSKA (reference sequence). DNA for the CDR3: TGCAGTGCTAGAGAGACTAGCGGGTACAATGAGCAGTACTTC. Translated: CSARETSGYNEQYF.

This clonotype was seen more than once but under ten times. The chain combines TRBV6-5 with TRBJ2-7; weak D call: TRBD1 (7 bases). The germline V gene has CDR1 MNHEY and CDR2 SVGAGI. The germline V and J ends were trimmed by 6 bases and 7 bases, with 19 bases remaining between them. The CDR3 extends over 14 amino acids. The CDR3 DNA is TGTGCCAGCAGCGGACAGGCTAGAGGAGGGGAGCAGTACTTC. Translated: CASSGQARGGEQYF.

This clonotype has at least ten counts. This chain joins TRBV21-1 and TRBJ2-7; TRBD1 is taken as the D call from the table, unchecked against the DNA. TRBV21-1 is shown as a pseudogene. The CDR3 is made up of 19 amino acids. CDR3 loop: CASSLPSPRPRSPTYEQYF. The CDR3 coding sequence is TGTGCCAGCAGCCTCCCCTCACCACGGCCTCGGAGCCCCACCTACGAGCAGTACTTC.

The chain uses TRBV10-3 and TRBJ2-7; possibly TRBD1 for D (5 bases). The germline V gene encodes CDR1 ENHRY and CDR2 SYGVKD. The ends were cut back, 0 bases at V and 4 bases at J, with 16 bases in the middle. The CDR3 extends over 16 amino acids. The CDR3 bases are TGTGCCATCAGTGAGTCGACTTCGGACACCAGATACGAGCAGTACTTC. Translation gives CAISESTSDTRYEQYF.

V and J are TRBV28 and TRBJ2-5; D is perhaps TRBD1 or TRBD2 (6 bases each). The J call may be in error: the DNA end matches TRBJ2-7 better. The CDR3 is 14 amino acids. Germline V CDR1 and CDR2: MDHEN, SYDVKM. The CDR3 sequence is CASISRGVVNEQYF. The DNA of the CDR3 is TGTGCCAGCATCAGTAGGGGGGTAGTAAACGAGCAGTACTTC.

J is TRBJ2-3 and V is TRBV18, with D perhaps TRBD2 (5 bases). This CDR3 spans 16 amino acids. The V end was cut by 0 bases, the J end by 2 bases, with 12 bases between. Germline-derived CDR1 and CDR2 are KGHSH and LQKENI. The CDR3 protein is CASSPPVRGSTDTQYF. The CDR3 region has the DNA TGTGCCAGCTCACCACCGGTCCGCGGGTCCACAGATACGCAGTATTTT.

The chain recombines TRBV27 with TRBJ2-1, with D tentatively TRBD2 (6 bases). Germline CDR1 MNHEY, CDR2 SMNVEV (reference sequence). Trimming removed 4 bases at V and 7 bases at J, with 11 bases between. This CDR3 spans 13 amino acids. The CDR3 here is CASSYGGKNEQFF. CDR3 in DNA: TGTGCCAGCAGTTACGGGGGTAAGAATGAGCAGTTCTTC.

V gene TRBV7-2 combines with J gene TRBJ2-7, with 7 bases matching TRBD1. Germline V gives CDR1 SGHTA, CDR2 FQGNSA. The length of the CDR3 is 16 residues. The V gene end was trimmed by 1 base and the J gene end by 2 bases; junction bases not matched to a gene: 8. The CDR3 spells CASSLGYSTGTYEQYF. The CDR3 coding sequence is TGTGCCAGCAGCTTAGGATACTCGACAGGGACCTACGAGCAGTACTTC.

The V and J genes are TRBV7-2 and TRBJ2-7; the D is unclear. Germline V gene sequence: CDR1 SGHTA, CDR2 FQGNSA. V shed 4 bases and J shed 4 bases, with 17 bases lying between them. CDR3 length: 15 amino acids. Here the CDR3 DNA reads TGTGCCAGCAGCTCATCACTCGAGACCCCTTACGAGCAGTACTTC. This sequence encodes CASSSSLETPYEQYF.